Included here is one T cell receptor (beta chain) sequence, with context. Its antigen is not identified. Time point: sample taken at primary tumor resection. Donors were 72 untreated early-stage non-small cell lung cancer patients. No cell sorting; template was whole RNA from tumor, lung tissue or PBMC. These data belong to a study of spatial heterogeneity in lung cancer. The overall study: Matched bulk RNA-seq yielded a T cell transcriptional module score. Counts of TCR transcripts in tumor regions correlated strongly with that score. The average appearance count of each unique TCR and UMI combination in raw reads was more than ten. Overall study results and limits: Expanded alpha and beta TCR counts within tumors tracked tumor mutation counts.

TCRdb itself ran the 5' RACE reads through MiXCR, one entry per CDR3 protein. The data contain around 9,900 distinct CDR3 sequences, about 5.7% of them singletons. The material was lung tumor tissue, obtained at surgery. This clonotype was obtained from a female donor with early-stage non-small cell lung cancer.

The CDR3 loop is CASGRSGRAVVDTQYF. The CDR3, as DNA: TGTGCCAGCGGACGTAGCGGGAGGGCTGTAGTAGATACGCAGTATTTT. The V call is TRBV6-2 or TRBV6-3, the J call TRBJ2-3; 11 bases agree with TRBD2. The V gene end was trimmed by 8 bases and the J gene end by 5 bases; junction bases not matched to a gene: 12. Germline CDR1 is MNHEY and CDR2 is SVGEGT. The CDR3 is 16 amino acids.